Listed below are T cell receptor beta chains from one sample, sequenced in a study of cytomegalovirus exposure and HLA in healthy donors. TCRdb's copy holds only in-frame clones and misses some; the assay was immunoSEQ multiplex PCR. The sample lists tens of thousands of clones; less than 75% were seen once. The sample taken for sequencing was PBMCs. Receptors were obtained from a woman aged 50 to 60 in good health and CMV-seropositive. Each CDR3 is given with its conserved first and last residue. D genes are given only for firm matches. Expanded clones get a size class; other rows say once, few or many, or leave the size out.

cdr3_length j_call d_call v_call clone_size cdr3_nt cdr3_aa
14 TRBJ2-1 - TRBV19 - TGTGCCAGTAGTAACCGGGACATCTACAATGAGCAGTTCTTC CASSNRDIYNEQFF
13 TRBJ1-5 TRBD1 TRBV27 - TGTGCCAGCACCCCGGGACAGTATCAGCCCCAGCATTTT CASTPGQYQPQHF
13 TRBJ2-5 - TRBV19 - TGTGCCAGTAGACACGGGGGAGAGGAGACCCAGTACTTC CASRHGGEETQYF
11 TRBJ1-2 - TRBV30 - TGTGCCTGGAAGGCGGACTATGGCTACACCTTC CAWKADYGYTF
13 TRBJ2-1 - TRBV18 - TGTGCCAGCTCACCAGGGGCGTGGGGTGAGCAGTTCTTC CASSPGAWGEQFF
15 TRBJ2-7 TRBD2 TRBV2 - TGTGCCAGCAGGCCGACTAGCGGGAGTGCCTACGAGCAGTACTTC CASRPTSGSAYEQYF
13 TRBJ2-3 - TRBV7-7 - TGTGCCAGAAGACACGGTGTTCGGGATACGCAGTATTTT CARRHGVRDTQYF
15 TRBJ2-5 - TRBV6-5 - TGTGCCAGCAGTTATTCCTCGAGCCCTAAGGAGACCCAGTACTTC CASSYSSSPKETQYF
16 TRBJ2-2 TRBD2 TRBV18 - TGTGCCAGCTCGTCCGGACTAGCGGGAGACACCGGGGAGCTGTTTTTT CASSSGLAGDTGELFF
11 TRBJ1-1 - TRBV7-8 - TGTGCCAGCAGTTCTTACACTGAAGCTTTCTTT CASSSYTEAFF
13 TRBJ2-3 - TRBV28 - TGTGCCAGCAGAACCGGGGGGCCAGATACGCAGTATTTT CASRTGGPDTQYF
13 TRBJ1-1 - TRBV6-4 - TGTGCCAGCAGTCTCCAGGGAAACACTGAAGCTTTCTTT CASSLQGNTEAFF
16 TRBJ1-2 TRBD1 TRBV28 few TGTGCCAGCAGCTTTAGGGGACAGCTTACTAACTATGGCTACACCTTC CASSFRGQLTNYGYTF
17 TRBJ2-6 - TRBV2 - TGTGCCACCCGGGGAAGCGGTGTCCTCTCTGGGGCCAACGTCCTGACTTTC CATRGSGVLSGANVLTF
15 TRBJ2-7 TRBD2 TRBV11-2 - TGTGCCAGCAGCCCCCACGGTAGCGGGAGTTACGAGCAGTACTTC CASSPHGSGSYEQYF
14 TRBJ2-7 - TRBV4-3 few TGCGCCAGCAGCCAAGCACAGGGTAGCTACGAGCAGTACTTC CASSQAQGSYEQYF
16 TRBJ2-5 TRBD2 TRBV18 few TGTGCCAGCTCACGACGGACTAGCGGGGATGGGGAGACCCAGTACTTC CASSRRTSGDGETQYF
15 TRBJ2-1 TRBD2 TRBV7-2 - TGTGCCAGCAGCCCCGGACTAGCCGTTTACAATGAGCAGTTCTTC CASSPGLAVYNEQFF
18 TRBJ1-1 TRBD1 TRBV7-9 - TGTGCCAGCAGCTTGACCTCATTCCGGGACAGGGGACTTGGCGGAGCTTTCTTT CASSLTSFRDRGLGGAFF
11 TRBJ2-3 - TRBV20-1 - TGCAGTGCCCAAATAGGGGGTACGCAGTATTTT CSAQIGGTQYF
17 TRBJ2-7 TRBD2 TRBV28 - TGTGCCAGCAGTTTACTGGCGGGAGGCGGTAGCTCCTACGAGCAGTACTTC CASSLLAGGGSSYEQYF
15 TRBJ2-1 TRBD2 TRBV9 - TGTGCCAGCAGCGTAGATCCTAGCGGAGAAAATGAGCAGTTCTTC CASSVDPSGENEQFF
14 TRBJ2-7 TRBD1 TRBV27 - TGTGCCAGCAGTCCCGACAGGGGGACAAACGAGCAGTACTTC CASSPDRGTNEQYF
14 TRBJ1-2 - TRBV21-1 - TGTGCCAGCAGCAAAGCAACGGGTGACGGTGGCTACACCTTC CASSKATGDGGYTF
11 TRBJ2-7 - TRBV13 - TGTGCCAGCAGCTCTAGTTACGAGCAGTACTTC CASSSSYEQYF
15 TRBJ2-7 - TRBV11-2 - TGTGCCAGCAGCTTAGGGGTGGAGGTCGGGTACGAGCAGTACTTC CASSLGVEVGYEQYF
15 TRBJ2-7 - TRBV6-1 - TGTGCCAGCAGTGCCCTCCGGGACTCCTCCTACGAGCAGTACTTC CASSALRDSSYEQYF
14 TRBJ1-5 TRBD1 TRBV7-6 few TGTGCCAGCAGCTCAGGACAGGGAAACCAGCCCCAGCATTTT CASSSGQGNQPQHF
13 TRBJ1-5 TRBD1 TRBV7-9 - TGTGCCAGCGGAGGGACAGCGAATCAGCCCCAGCATTTT CASGGTANQPQHF
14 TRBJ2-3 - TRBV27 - TGTGCCAGCAGTCCCGACAGGCTGCCGTATACGCAGTATTTT CASSPDRLPYTQYF
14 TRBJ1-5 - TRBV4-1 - TGCGCCAGCAGCCAAGGGGCGAACAATCAGCCCCAGCATTTT CASSQGANNQPQHF
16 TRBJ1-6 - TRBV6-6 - TGTGCCAGCAGTTCCAGTCTCGTAGCAGATAATTCACCCCTCCACTTT CASSSSLVADNSPLHF
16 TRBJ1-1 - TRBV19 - TGTGCCAGTAGTATAGATACCCAGGGATGGAACACTGAAGCTTTCTTT CASSIDTQGWNTEAFF
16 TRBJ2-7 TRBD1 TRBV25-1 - TGTGCCAGCAGTGAGGCTTATACCGGGACAGGAGACGAGCAGTACTTC CASSEAYTGTGDEQYF
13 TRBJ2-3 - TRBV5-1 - TGCGCCAGCGGGGGCTCCAGCAGGGATACGCAGTATTTT CASGGSSRDTQYF
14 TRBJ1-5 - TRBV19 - TGTGCCAGTAGTATATCGGGTACGCACGAGCCCCAGCATTTT CASSISGTHEPQHF
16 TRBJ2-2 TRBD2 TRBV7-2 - TGTGCCAGCAGACGAACCGGGACTAACTCTGCCGGGGAGCTGTTTTTT CASRRTGTNSAGELFF
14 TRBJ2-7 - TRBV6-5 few TGTGCCAGCAGCCGCGGTGGGACTTCCTACGAGCAGTACTTC CASSRGGTSYEQYF
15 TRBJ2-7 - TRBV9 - TGTGCCAGCAGCGTAGCGGGACACAGGACCTACGAGCAGTACTTC CASSVAGHRTYEQYF
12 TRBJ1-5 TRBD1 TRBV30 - TGTGCCTGGCAGGGGGCGGATCAGCCCCAGCATTTT CAWQGADQPQHF
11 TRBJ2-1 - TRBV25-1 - TGTGCCAGCAGTGAACTTGTTGAGCAGTTCTTC CASSELVEQFF
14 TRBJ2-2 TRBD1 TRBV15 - TGTGCCACCAGCCGGCGGACAGGTACCGGGGAGCTGTTTTTT CATSRRTGTGELFF
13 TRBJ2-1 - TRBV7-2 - TGTGCCAGCAGCCCCCCCAGGGTCGGTGAGCAGTTCTTC CASSPPRVGEQFF
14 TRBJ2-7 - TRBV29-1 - TGCAGCGTTGACGGCCTAGGGGGACCTTACGAGCAGTACTTC CSVDGLGGPYEQYF
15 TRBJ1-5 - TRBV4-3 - TGCGCCAGCAGCCAAGATAGGGGTAGCAATCAGCCCCAGCATTTT CASSQDRGSNQPQHF
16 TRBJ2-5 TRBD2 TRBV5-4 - TGTGCCAGCAGTAAAGAGCCTAGCGGGGGACAAGAGACCCAGTACTTC CASSKEPSGGQETQYF
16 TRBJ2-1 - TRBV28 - TGTGCCAGCAGTTTAGTGAGCGAGAAGGCGGACAATGAGCAGTTCTTC CASSLVSEKADNEQFF
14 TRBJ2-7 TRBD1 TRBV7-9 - TGTGCCAGCAGCTTAGGACAGGGGGTCAACGAGCAGTACTTC CASSLGQGVNEQYF
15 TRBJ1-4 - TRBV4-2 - TGTGCCAGCAGCCAAGCGGCAGGAAATAATGAAAAACTGTTTTTT CASSQAAGNNEKLFF
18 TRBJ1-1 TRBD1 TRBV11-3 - TGTGCCAGCAGCCCCCGACAGGGTTGGAAAGGAGTGAACACTGAAGCTTTCTTT CASSPRQGWKGVNTEAFF
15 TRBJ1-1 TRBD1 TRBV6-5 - TGTGCCAGCAGGGAGTCGACAGGGAAGGTCACTGAAGCTTTCTTT CASRESTGKVTEAFF
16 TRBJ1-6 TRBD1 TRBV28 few TGTGCCAGCAGTTTCATTCCGGGACAGGATAATTCACCCCTCCACTTT CASSFIPGQDNSPLHF
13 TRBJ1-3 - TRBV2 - TGTGCCAGCAAACAGGGTTCTGGAAACACCATATATTTT CASKQGSGNTIYF
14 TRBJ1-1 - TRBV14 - TGTGCCATTGCGATATTGGCGGGGGCCGCTGAAGCTTTCTTT CAIAILAGAAEAFF